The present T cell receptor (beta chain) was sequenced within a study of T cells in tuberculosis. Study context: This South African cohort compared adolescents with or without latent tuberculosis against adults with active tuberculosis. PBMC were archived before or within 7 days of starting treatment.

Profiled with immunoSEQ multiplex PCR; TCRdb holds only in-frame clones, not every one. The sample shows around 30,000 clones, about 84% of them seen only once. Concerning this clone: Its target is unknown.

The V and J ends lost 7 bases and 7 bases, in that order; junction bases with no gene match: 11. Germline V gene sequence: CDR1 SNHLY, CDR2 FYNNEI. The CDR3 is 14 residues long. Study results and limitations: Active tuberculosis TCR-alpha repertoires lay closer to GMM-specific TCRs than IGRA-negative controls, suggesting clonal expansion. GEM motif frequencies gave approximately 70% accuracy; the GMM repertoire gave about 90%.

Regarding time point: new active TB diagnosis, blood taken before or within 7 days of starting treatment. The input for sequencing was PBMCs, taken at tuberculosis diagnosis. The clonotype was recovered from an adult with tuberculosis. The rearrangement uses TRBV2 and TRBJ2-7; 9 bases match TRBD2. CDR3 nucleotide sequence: TGTGCCAGCAAAGGCGGGAGGGCATCAGAAGAGCAGTACTTC. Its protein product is CASKGGRASEEQYF. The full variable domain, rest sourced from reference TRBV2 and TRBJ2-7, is EPEVTQTPSHQVTQMGQEVILRCVPISNHLYFYWYRQILGQKVEFLVSFYNNEISEKSEIFDDQFSVERPDGSNFTLKIRSTKLEDSAMYFCASKGGRASEEQYFGPGTRLTVT.